This T cell receptor (beta chain) derives from a study of T cells in Graves' hyperthyroidism and ophthalmopathy (dated by TCRdb to between 2017 and 2020). Regarding the complete study: Peripheral blood samples were taken at initial diagnosis, before any treatment was given. The study also compared thyroid tissue and blood T-cell repertoires from roughly 6 Graves' hyperthyroidism patients. Whether ophthalmopathy could be predicted prospectively was tested in an independent validation cohort made up of 18 to 20 hyperthyroidism patients plus 17 patients who later progressed to ophthalmopathy. TCR Vbeta CDR3 sequencing of some 140 peripheral blood samples (over 40 ophthalmopathy, 75 hyperthyroidism and roughly 17 progressor patients) is reported in the paper. Following sampling, methimazole starting at 30 mg daily was given to hyperthyroidism patients, and high-dose intravenous methylprednisolone was given to ophthalmopathy patients. A discovery cohort of roughly 96 patients, about 43 with Graves' ophthalmopathy and roughly 59 with stable Graves' hyperthyroidism, was used to find distinguishing TCR V-J signatures. The roughly 91 discovery patients were randomly divided into training and test sets at a 7:3 ratio. Results and caveats for the whole study, not just this receptor: A 13 V-J signature model separated ophthalmopathy from stable hyperthyroidism, with roughly 88% sensitivity and 81% to 82% specificity in cross-validation and 80%/75% in testing. Most expanded thyroid clonotypes (frequency above 0.001) were also found in blood, which suggests that blood repertoires may mirror thyroid immune responses. During validation, the model predicted progression to ophthalmopathy a median of approximately six months ahead of onset, with 60% to 71% sensitivity and 72.22% specificity. No statistical method was used to set the sample size in advance, and investigators knew the group allocation.

There are many counts of this clonotype. Which antigen it targets is not known. Nothing much larger sits one base from this clone, and base qualities are not available. Amplification of TCR beta CDR3 regions was carried out from RNA transcripts. A first-round RT-PCR of the TCR CDR3 used the HTBI primer set with the Qiagen OneStep RT-PCR kit. A second multiplex PCR round built the libraries, followed by size selection and purification. Sequencing of the libraries was done on an Illumina HiSeq2000 using paired-end 100 bp reads. As for how the authors treated the data: SOAPnuke was used to process the raw data, with reads discarded if the reads contained adapters or uncalled bases, had a mean Phred below 15, or lacked an exact constant-primer or identifier match. COPE v1.2.5 was used to merge the high-quality paired reads, and each unique nucleotide sequence was defined as a clonotype. Clonotypes were aligned to IMGT TRBV, TRBD and TRBJ reference segments using MiTCR v1.1. The analysis was restricted to V-J combinations with a frequency above 0.0001, which together covered just over 99% of the repertoires. The TCS score was defined as the ratio of F50 (clonal expansion) to E x V (chaos), calculated using BLOSUM62-based TCRdist between CDR3 peptides within each V-J. Welch's t-statistics and random forest reduced fewer than 550 V-J features to roughly 13, which were used in a naive Bayes classifier (R e1071). TCRdb trimmed the raw reads at Q25, called clones with MiXCR and kept productive beta chains. Identical CDR3 protein sequences are pooled into one entry, listed with their most common genes and DNA. V and J calls and clone size were set by TCRdb, not the authors. Here the sample has around 300,000 distinct CDR3 sequences; approximately 13% occur a single time. Just under 25% of the sample goes to the ten largest clones.

A patient counted as having stable Graves' hyperthyroidism if no progression to ophthalmopathy occurred over 18 months of follow-up. Hyperthyroidism patients were newly diagnosed, with disease duration under 2 months, and aged 18 to 65 years. Any patient with an uncontrolled infection, another autoimmune disease, pregnancy or lactation was excluded. Clinical symptoms, serum thyroxine and TRAb, thyroid ultrasound, and orbital computed tomography formed the basis for the diagnoses. Ficoll-Paque density gradient centrifugation was used to isolate PBMCs from about 9 ml of fresh peripheral blood. Total RNA was extracted using Trizol reagent, and RNA quality was assessed on an Agilent 2100 Bioanalyzer. The origin of this receptor is a woman in her twenties or thirties with Graves' hyperthyroidism. Specimen: blood.

CDR3 loop: CASSGTQDAYEQYF. The DNA sequence is as follows: TGTGCCAGTAGCGGGACCCAGGACGCCTACGAGCAGTACTTC. The V gene is TRBV19 and the J gene is TRBJ2-7; the D segment might be TRBD1 or TRBD2, since each matches 5 bases. The germline ends are 14 bases apart after V is trimmed by 6 bases and J by 2 bases. The CDR3, from cysteine to phenylalanine, totals 14 residues. The entry retains the CDR3 DNA only, 42 bases that are in frame from base 1. Based on the germline V gene (reference sequence), the CDR1 and CDR2 sequences are LNHDA and SQIVND.